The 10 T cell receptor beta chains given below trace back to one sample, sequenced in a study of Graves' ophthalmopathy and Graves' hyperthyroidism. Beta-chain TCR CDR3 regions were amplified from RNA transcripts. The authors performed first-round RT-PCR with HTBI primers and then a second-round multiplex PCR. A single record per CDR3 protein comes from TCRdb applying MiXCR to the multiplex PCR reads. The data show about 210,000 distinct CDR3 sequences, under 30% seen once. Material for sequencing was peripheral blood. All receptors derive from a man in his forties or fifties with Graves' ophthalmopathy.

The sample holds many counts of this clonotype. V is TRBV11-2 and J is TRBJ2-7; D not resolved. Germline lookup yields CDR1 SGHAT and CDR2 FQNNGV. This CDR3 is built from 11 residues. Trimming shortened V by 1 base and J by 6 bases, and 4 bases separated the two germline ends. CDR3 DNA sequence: TGTGCCAGCAGCTTAGTGGGCGAGCAGTACTTC. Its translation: CASSLVGEQYF.

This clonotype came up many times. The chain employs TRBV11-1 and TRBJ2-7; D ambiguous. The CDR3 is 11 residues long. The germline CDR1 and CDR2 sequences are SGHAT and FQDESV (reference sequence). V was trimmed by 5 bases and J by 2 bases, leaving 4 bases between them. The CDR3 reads CASSKTYEQYF. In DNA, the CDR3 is TGTGCCAGCAGCAAGACCTACGAGCAGTACTTC.

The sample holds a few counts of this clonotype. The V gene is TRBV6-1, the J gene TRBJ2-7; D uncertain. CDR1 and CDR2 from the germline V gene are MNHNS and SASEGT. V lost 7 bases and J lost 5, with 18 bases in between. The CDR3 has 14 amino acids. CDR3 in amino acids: CASNHARDGHEQYF. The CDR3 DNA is TGTGCCAGCAACCACGCGAGAGATGGGCACGAGCAGTACTTC.

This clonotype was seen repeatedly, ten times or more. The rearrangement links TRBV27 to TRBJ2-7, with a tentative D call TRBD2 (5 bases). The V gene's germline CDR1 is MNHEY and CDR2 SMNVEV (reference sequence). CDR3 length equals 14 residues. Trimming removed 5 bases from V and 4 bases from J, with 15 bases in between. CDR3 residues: CASSPRAGGYEQYF. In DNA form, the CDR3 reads TGTGCCAGCAGTCCCCGCGCGGGTGGGTACGAGCAGTACTTC.

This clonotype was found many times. The CDR3: CASSLALAGVYQETQYF. Here the CDR3 DNA reads TGTGCCAGCAGTTTAGCCCTAGCGGGAGTCTACCAAGAGACCCAGTACTTC. This chain uses TRBV12-3 or TRBV12-4 with TRBJ2-5; TRBD2 aligns across 10 bases. There are 17 residues in the CDR3. With V trimmed by 0 bases and J by 0 bases, 4 bases remained unmatched.

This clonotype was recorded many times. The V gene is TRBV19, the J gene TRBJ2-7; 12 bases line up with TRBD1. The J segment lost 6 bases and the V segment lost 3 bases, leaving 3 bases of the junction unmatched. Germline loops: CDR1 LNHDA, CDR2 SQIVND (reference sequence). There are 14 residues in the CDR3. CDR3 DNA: TGTGCCAGTAGTATCGGGACAGGGGGCTCCGAGCAGTACTTC. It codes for CASSIGTGGSEQYF.

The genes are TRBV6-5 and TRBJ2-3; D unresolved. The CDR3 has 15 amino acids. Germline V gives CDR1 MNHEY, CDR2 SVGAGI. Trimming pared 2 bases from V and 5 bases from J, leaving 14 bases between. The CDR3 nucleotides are TGTGCCAGCAGTTACCTAGACGACACCCAAGATACGCAGTATTTT. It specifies CASSYLDDTQDTQYF.

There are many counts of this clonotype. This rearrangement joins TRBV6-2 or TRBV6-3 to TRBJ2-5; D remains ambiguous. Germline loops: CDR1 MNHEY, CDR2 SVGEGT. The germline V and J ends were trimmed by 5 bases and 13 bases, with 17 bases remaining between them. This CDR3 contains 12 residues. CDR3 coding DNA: TGTGCCAGCAGTCCCGCTGGGGTAGTCCGGTACTTC. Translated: CASSPAGVVRYF.

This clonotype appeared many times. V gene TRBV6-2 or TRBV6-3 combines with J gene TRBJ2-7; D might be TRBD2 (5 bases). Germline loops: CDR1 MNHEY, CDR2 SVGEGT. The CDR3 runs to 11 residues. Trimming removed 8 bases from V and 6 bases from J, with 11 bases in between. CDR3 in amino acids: CASRLGGEQYF. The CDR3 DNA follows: TGTGCCAGCCGGCTAGGAGGCGAGCAGTACTTC.

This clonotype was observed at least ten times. As DNA, the CDR3 is TGTGCCAGCAGCTCACACCGGGCAGGGCTCTCCCCGAGGGCTTACGAGCAGTACTTC. It translates to CASSSHRAGLSPRAYEQYF. The gene calls are TRBV7-8 and TRBJ2-7, with D perhaps given as TRBD1 or TRBD2 (5 bases each). Germline assignment: CDR1 SGHVS and CDR2 FQNEAQ. This CDR3 comprises 19 residues. V lost 4 bases to trimming and J lost 4 bases, with 29 bases between them.